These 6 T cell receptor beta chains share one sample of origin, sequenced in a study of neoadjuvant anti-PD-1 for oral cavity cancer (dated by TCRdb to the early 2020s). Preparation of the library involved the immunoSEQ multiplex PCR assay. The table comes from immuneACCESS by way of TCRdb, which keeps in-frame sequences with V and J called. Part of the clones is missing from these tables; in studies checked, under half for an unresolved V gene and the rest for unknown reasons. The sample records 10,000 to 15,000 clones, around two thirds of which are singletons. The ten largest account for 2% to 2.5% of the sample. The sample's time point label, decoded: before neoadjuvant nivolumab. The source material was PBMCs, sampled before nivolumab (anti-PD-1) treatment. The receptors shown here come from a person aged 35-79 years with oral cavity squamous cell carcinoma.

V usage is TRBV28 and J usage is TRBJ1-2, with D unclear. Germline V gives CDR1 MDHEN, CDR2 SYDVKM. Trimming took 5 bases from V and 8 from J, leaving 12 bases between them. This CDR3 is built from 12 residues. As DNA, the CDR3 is TGTGCCAGCAGTCAATTAATGTCCGGCTACACCTTC. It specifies CASSQLMSGYTF.

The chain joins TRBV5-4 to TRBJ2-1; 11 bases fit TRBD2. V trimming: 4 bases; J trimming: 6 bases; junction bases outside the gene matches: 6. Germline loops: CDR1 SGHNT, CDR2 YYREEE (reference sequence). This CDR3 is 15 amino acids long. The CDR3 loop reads CASSPGTSGPNEQFF. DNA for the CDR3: TGTGCCAGCAGCCCCGGGACTAGCGGACCCAATGAGCAGTTCTTC.

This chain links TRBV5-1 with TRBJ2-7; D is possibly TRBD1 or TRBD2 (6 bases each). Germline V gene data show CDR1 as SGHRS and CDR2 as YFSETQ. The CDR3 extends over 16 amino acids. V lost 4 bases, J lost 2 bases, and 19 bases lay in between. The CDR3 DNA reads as TGCGCCAGCAGCACGGGGGACACCAGCATAACCTACGAGCAGTACTTC. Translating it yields CASSTGDTSITYEQYF.

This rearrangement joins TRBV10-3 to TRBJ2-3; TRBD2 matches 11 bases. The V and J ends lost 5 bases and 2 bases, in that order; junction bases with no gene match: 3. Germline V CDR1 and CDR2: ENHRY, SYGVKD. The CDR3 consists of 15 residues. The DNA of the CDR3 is TGTGCCATCAGTAAGACTAGCGGGACCACAGATACGCAGTATTTT. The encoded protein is CAISKTSGTTDTQYF.

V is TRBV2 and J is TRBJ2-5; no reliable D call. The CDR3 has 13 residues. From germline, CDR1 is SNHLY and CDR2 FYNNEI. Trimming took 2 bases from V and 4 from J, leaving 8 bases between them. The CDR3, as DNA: TGTGCCAGCAGTGAAAATACAAGAGAGACCCAGTACTTC. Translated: CASSENTRETQYF. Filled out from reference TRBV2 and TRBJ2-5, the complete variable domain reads EPEVTQTPSHQVTQMGQEVILRCVPISNHLYFYWYRQILGQKVEFLVSFYNNEISEKSEIFDDQFSVERPDGSNFTLKIRSTKLEDSAMYFCASSENTRETQYFGPGTRLLVL.

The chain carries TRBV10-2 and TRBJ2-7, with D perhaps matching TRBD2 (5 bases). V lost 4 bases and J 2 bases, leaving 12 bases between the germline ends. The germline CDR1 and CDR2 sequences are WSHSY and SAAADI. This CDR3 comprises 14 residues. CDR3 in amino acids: CASSAGSGPYEQYF. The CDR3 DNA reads TGCGCCAGCAGTGCTGGCAGCGGCCCCTACGAGCAGTACTTC.